Listed below are T cell receptor beta chains from one sample, sequenced in a study of T cells in tumors after PD-1 blockade. The assay was immunoSEQ multiplex PCR, and TCRdb's table has in-frame clones only and misses some. The sample lists 50,000 to 75,000 clones, roughly 70% occurring once. Sequenced material: PBMCs, taken after anti-PD-1 treatment. All receptors derive from a human donor with basal cell carcinoma. CDR3s include the opening cysteine and the closing phenylalanine or tryptophan. A D gene is named only where the DNA matches it firmly. For some rows the clone size is stated as once, few or many, or as a class when expanded; others skip it.

size,V,J,D,DNA,CDR3
NA,TRBV2,TRBJ1-2,NA,TGTGCCAGCAGTGAAAACAGACTCTCCTACACCTTC,CASSENRLSYTF
NA,TRBV9,TRBJ1-2,NA,TGTGCCAGCAGCGTACAGGTCTCGGACTATGGCTACACCTTC,CASSVQVSDYGYTF
NA,TRBV2,TRBJ2-1,TRBD1,TGTGCCAGCAGTGAATACGGGTTAGGGACAGGGGAGGCCAATGAGCAGTTCTTC,CASSEYGLGTGEANEQFF
NA,TRBV7-9,TRBJ2-5,TRBD2,TGTGCCAGCAGCTCAGCGGGGGGGCAAGAGACCCAGTACTTC,CASSSAGGQETQYF
many,TRBV10-3,TRBJ2-2,NA,TGTGCCATCAGTGAAGGGCAGGGGTACACCGGGGAGCTGTTTTTT,CAISEGQGYTGELFF
once,TRBV14,TRBJ2-5,NA,TGTGCCAGCAGCCAAGGAGCAAGGAGTGAGACCCAGTACTTC,CASSQGARSETQYF
NA,TRBV7-8,TRBJ2-7,TRBD1,TGTGCCAGCAGCTTAGTCCCGGGACAGGGGAGGCACGAGCAGTACTTC,CASSLVPGQGRHEQYF
NA,TRBV3-1/TRBV3-2,TRBJ2-1,NA,TGTGCCAGCAGCCAAGATCGGAAGGGGGTAAGTGAGCAGTTCTTC,CASSQDRKGVSEQFF
NA,TRBV6-6,TRBJ1-3,TRBD1,TGTGCCAGCAGCTTGACAGGGGTCGAAGGAAACACCATATATTTT,CASSLTGVEGNTIYF
few,TRBV5-1,TRBJ2-1,TRBD1,TGCGCCAGCAGCCCTGAAACAGGGGTAGGGCAATCTGAGCAGTTCTTC,CASSPETGVGQSEQFF
NA,TRBV6-1,TRBJ2-5,NA,TGTGCCAGCAGTGACCGGGGGGAGACCCAGTACTTC,CASSDRGETQYF
NA,TRBV3-1/TRBV3-2,TRBJ2-2,TRBD2,TGTGCCAGCAGCCAGCGGGGGGGCACCGGGGAGCTGTTTTTT,CASSQRGGTGELFF
NA,TRBV6-6,TRBJ1-4,NA,TGTGCCAGCAGTGCGGGGGGCAGGGGAAGTGAAAAACTGTTTTTT,CASSAGGRGSEKLFF
NA,TRBV5-6,TRBJ2-7,TRBD1,TGTGCCAGCAGCCCCGGGACAGGGGGGAGACCCTACGAGCAGTACTTC,CASSPGTGGRPYEQYF
NA,TRBV4-1,TRBJ1-2,NA,TGCGCCAGCAGCCAAGTAGGACAGAGGATCTATGGCTACACCTTC,CASSQVGQRIYGYTF
NA,TRBV5-6,TRBJ2-5,TRBD2,TGTGCCAGCAGCTTGCCACGGGGGGGCCGCGAGACCCAGTACTTC,CASSLPRGGRETQYF
NA,TRBV2,TRBJ2-5,TRBD2,TGTGCCAGCAGAAAACGGGGGGGCCCAGTAGAGACCCAGTACTTC,CASRKRGGPVETQYF
NA,TRBV28,TRBJ1-2,TRBD1,TGTGCCAGCAGATTGACAGGGGGAAATAACTATGGCTACACCTTC,CASRLTGGNNYGYTF
few,TRBV2,TRBJ2-3,NA,TGTGCCAGCAGTGAGAGATTGGGGTTCTCTAGCACAGATACGCAGTATTTT,CASSERLGFSSTDTQYF
NA,TRBV19,TRBJ1-1,TRBD1,TGTGCCATTGTACAGGGGACTGAAGCTTTCTTT,CAIVQGTEAFF
medium-sized,TRBV6-5,TRBJ2-3,NA,TGTGCCAGCAGTTACTCGGCGGGGCGCACAGATACGCAGTATTTT,CASSYSAGRTDTQYF
NA,TRBV5-6,TRBJ1-6,NA,TGTGCCAGCCAGGGGAGCTCCTATAATTCACCCCTCCACTTT,CASQGSSYNSPLHF
NA,TRBV28,TRBJ2-7,NA,TGTGCCAGCACAGACAGGAGCTCCTACGAGCAGTACTTC,CASTDRSSYEQYF
NA,TRBV25-1,TRBJ2-3,NA,TGTGCCAGCAGTGAAGCTAGCAGCCCTAGCACAGATACGCAGTATTTT,CASSEASSPSTDTQYF
NA,TRBV28,TRBJ2-5,TRBD1,TGTGCCAGCAGTCCCCGACAGGGGGAAAGGCAAGAGACCCAGTACTTC,CASSPRQGERQETQYF
NA,TRBV2,TRBJ1-5,NA,TGTGCCAGCGGGGGTGGAGGGCGTGTCAATCAGCCCCAGCATTTT,CASGGGGRVNQPQHF
NA,TRBV19,TRBJ2-7,TRBD1,TGTGCCAGTCGGAGGGGACAGGGGGTTTACGAGCAGTACTTC,CASRRGQGVYEQYF
NA,TRBV9,TRBJ2-1,NA,TGTGCCAGCAGCGTAGGATCCTACAATGAGCAGTTCTTC,CASSVGSYNEQFF
NA,TRBV6-5,TRBJ1-1,NA,TGTGCCAGCAAGGTAGGGGGTATGAACACTGAAGCTTTCTTT,CASKVGGMNTEAFF
few,TRBV6-5,TRBJ1-1,NA,TGTGCCAGGGGGGACGGCGCTGAAGCTTTCTTT,CARGDGAEAFF
NA,TRBV29-1,TRBJ1-2,TRBD1,TGCAGCGTTGAAGGGGGACAGGGGGTTTATGGCTACACCTTC,CSVEGGQGVYGYTF
NA,TRBV6-5,TRBJ1-3,TRBD1,TGTGCCAGCAGATCAGACAGGGGTTCTGGAAACACCATATATTTT,CASRSDRGSGNTIYF
few,TRBV28,TRBJ1-4,TRBD1,TGTGCCAGCAGCCATACAGGGGGCACTAATGAAAAACTGTTTTTT,CASSHTGGTNEKLFF
few,TRBV7-6,TRBJ2-2,NA,TGTGCCAGCAGCTCCTACCCAGGGGGGGACACCGGGGAGCTGTTTTTT,CASSSYPGGDTGELFF
few,TRBV5-1,TRBJ1-5,NA,TGCGCCAGCAGCTTGGCGGGAGGGCCGACTCAGCCCCAGCATTTT,CASSLAGGPTQPQHF
few,TRBV5-1,TRBJ2-1,NA,TGCGCCAGCAGCGTCGGTACTCACAATGAGCAGTTCTTC,CASSVGTHNEQFF
few,TRBV5-5,TRBJ1-1,NA,TGTGCCAGCACCACATCCGGGGACGGGTTTAACACTGAAGCTTTCTTT,CASTTSGDGFNTEAFF
NA,TRBV28,TRBJ1-1,TRBD1,TGTGCCAGCAGTTTACGATGGACAGGGAACACTGAAGCTTTCTTT,CASSLRWTGNTEAFF
NA,TRBV27,TRBJ1-2,NA,TGTGCCAGCAGTCTACGGGACGGCTATGGCTACACCTTC,CASSLRDGYGYTF
NA,TRBV27,TRBJ2-2,NA,TGTGCCAGCAGTTCCCAGGACACTAACACCGGGGAGCTGTTTTTT,CASSSQDTNTGELFF
NA,TRBV5-4,TRBJ1-6,NA,TGTGCCAGCAGCTTGTTCGGTCACTACGGCACAGGCAAGAATTCACCCCTCCACTTT,CASSLFGHYGTGKNSPLHF
NA,TRBV18,TRBJ1-1,TRBD1,TGTGCCAGCTCACTTGGACAGGGGGAAACTGAAGCTTTCTTT,CASSLGQGETEAFF
few,TRBV6-5,TRBJ1-2,TRBD1,TGTGCCAGCAGTTCCTTCCGGGACAGGGGTGGCTATGGCTACACCTTC,CASSSFRDRGGYGYTF
few,TRBV6-1,TRBJ1-1,NA,TGTGCCAGCAGTGAAAGAAGAGTCATGAACACTGAAGCTTTCTTT,CASSERRVMNTEAFF
NA,TRBV15,TRBJ2-3,NA,TGTGCCACCAGCAGTCTATGGAAAAGCACAGATACGCAGTATTTT,CATSSLWKSTDTQYF
NA,TRBV12-3/TRBV12-4,TRBJ1-5,NA,TGTGCCAGCAGTTTGACAGCCGATCAGCCCCAGCATTTT,CASSLTADQPQHF
NA,TRBV21-1,TRBJ2-2,NA,TGTGCCAGCAGCAAAAAAAGCGGGGGGCACACCGGGGAGCTGTTTTTT,CASSKKSGGHTGELFF
NA,TRBV5-6,TRBJ2-7,TRBD1,TGTGCCAGCAGCCAGGGACAGGTAAATTACTACGAGCAGTACTTC,CASSQGQVNYYEQYF
NA,TRBV19,TRBJ2-4,TRBD2,TGTGCCAGTATGGAGCGGGGGGGAGTCAACATTCAGTACTTC,CASMERGGVNIQYF
many,TRBV6-6,TRBJ1-5,NA,TGTGCCAGCAGTCCTACTCGACCCCAAACTAGCAATCAGCCCCAGCATTTT,CASSPTRPQTSNQPQHF
few,TRBV10-3,TRBJ1-5,NA,TGTGCCATCAGAGACCTAGGCCAGCCCCAGCATTTT,CAIRDLGQPQHF
NA,TRBV6-5,TRBJ1-1,NA,TGTGCCAGCAGGCGACAGATATTAAACACTGAAGCTTTCTTT,CASRRQILNTEAFF
NA,TRBV5-1,TRBJ1-2,TRBD1,TGCGCCAGCAGCTACGACAGGGAAGGAGGCTACACCTTC,CASSYDREGGYTF